A single sample is the source of the 23 T cell receptor beta chains below, sequenced in a study of T cell responses to AZD1222 COVID-19 vaccine. Here immunoSEQ multiplex PCR was the method, and the copy in TCRdb shows in-frame clones only, minus some. This table holds roughly 93,000 clones, about nine tenths found once. The specimen comprised peripheral blood, sampled on day 0 of MenACWY control vaccination. The origin of the receptors is an adult in good health.

The CDR3 DNA reads TGCGCCAGCAGCTTGGAGTTAAAAGATACGCAGTATTTT. Protein sequence: CASSLELKDTQYF. The V and J genes are TRBV5-1 and TRBJ2-3, with unresolved D. The CDR3 extends over 13 amino acids. Germline V gene sequence: CDR1 SGHRS, CDR2 YFSETQ. V dropped 0 bases and J dropped 5 bases, with 7 bases sitting between them.

In its sample, this clone was seen a few times. The chain combines TRBV7-2 with TRBJ2-7, with TRBD2 matching over 10 bases. Germline CDR1 is SGHTA and CDR2 is FQGNSA. V shed 1 base and J 5 bases; nucleotides not matched to a gene: 5. This CDR3 has 15 residues. CDR3 region: CASSLDGTSDDEQYF. The CDR3 DNA is TGTGCCAGCAGCTTAGACGGGACTAGCGATGACGAGCAGTACTTC.

This chain connects TRBV4-3 to TRBJ2-1, with 7 bases aligning to TRBD2. Germline V CDR1 and CDR2: LGHNA, YSLEER. J was trimmed by 10 bases and V by 3 bases; bases with no gene match: 15. The CDR3 covers 16 residues. Here the CDR3 DNA reads TGCGCCAGCAGCCACCTTCCGGGGGGTTTATCTAGGGAGCAGTTCTTC. Amino acids: CASSHLPGGLSREQFF.

The V gene is TRBV5-1, the J gene TRBJ1-1, with D possibly TRBD1 on 5 matching bases. V was clipped by 0 bases and J by 10 bases, with 13 bases between them. This CDR3 has 13 residues. Germline values: CDR1 SGHRS, CDR2 YFSETQ. The CDR3 is CASSLGQGPTAFF. CDR3 in DNA: TGCGCCAGCAGCTTGGGGCAGGGACCGACAGCTTTCTTT.

This chain links TRBV30 with TRBJ1-1, with D possibly being TRBD1 (6 bases). The CDR3 is made up of 15 amino acids. The V and J ends lost 4 bases and 1 base respectively, with 16 bases between them. Germline CDR1 GTSNPN, CDR2 SVGIG (reference sequence). The DNA for the CDR3 is TGTGCCTGGAACCTAGGCGGCAGGGGGAACACTGAAGCTTTCTTT. It translates to CAWNLGGRGNTEAFF.

V usage is TRBV4-2 and J usage is TRBJ1-1, with D unclear. CDR1 and CDR2 (germline): LGHNA, YNFKEQ. This CDR3 comprises 13 residues. Trimming left V 0 bases short and J 5 bases short, with 7 bases between. The CDR3 sequence: CASSQDRDTEAFF. CDR3 in DNA: TGTGCCAGCAGCCAAGATAGGGATACTGAAGCTTTCTTT.

This rearrangement joins TRBV7-9 to TRBJ1-4; the D is unclear. This CDR3 comprises 11 residues. Germline loops: CDR1 SEHNR, CDR2 FQNEAQ (reference sequence). V was trimmed by 4 bases and J by 8 bases, leaving 5 bases between them. Here the CDR3 DNA reads TGTGCCAGCAGCTCTGGGGAAAAACTGTTTTTT. The encoded protein is CASSSGEKLFF.

The chain links TRBV6-1 to TRBJ2-1; D gene ambiguous. This CDR3 comprises 15 residues. In germline, CDR1 is MNHNS, CDR2 SASEGT. The V and J ends lost 1 base and 3 bases respectively, with 10 bases between them. The CDR3 nucleotides are TGTGCCAGCAGTGAAGAGTGGACCGACTACAATGAGCAGTTCTTC. It translates to CASSEEWTDYNEQFF.

As to this clone: At one end, the junction sequence differs from germline, possibly due to a read error. The V and J genes are TRBV6-5 and TRBJ1-1, with 8 bases matching TRBD1. The CDR3 has 16 amino acids. Germline CDR1 MNHEY, CDR2 SVGAGI. CDR3 amino acids: CASSYYKTGDIVGAFF. The CDR3 bases are TGTGCCAGCAGCTACTACAAGACAGGGGATATCGTTGGAGCTTTCTTT.

This chain links TRBV4-1 with TRBJ1-5, with D possibly being TRBD1 (6 bases). V lost 0 bases and J 4 bases, leaving 13 bases between the germline ends. CDR3 size: 16 residues. Per the germline V gene, CDR1 is MGHRA and CDR2 is YSYEKL. The CDR3: CASSQDGAGDNQPQHF. DNA of the CDR3: TGCGCCAGCAGCCAAGATGGGGCAGGGGATAATCAGCCCCAGCATTTT.

The chain links TRBV6-1 to TRBJ1-3; D gene uncertain. This CDR3 spans 15 amino acids. V lost 0 bases and J 0 bases, leaving 6 bases between the germline ends. Germline V lookup: CDR1 MNHNS, CDR2 SASEGT. CDR3 residues: CASSEAASSGNTIYF. The CDR3 bases are TGTGCCAGCAGTGAAGCTGCGAGCTCTGGAAACACCATATATTTT.

The gene calls are TRBV3-1 (or the pseudogene TRBV3-2) and TRBJ1-6; a possible D gene is TRBD1 (5 bases). V was clipped by 1 base and J by 10 bases, with 11 bases between them. Germline CDR1 LGHDT, CDR2 YNNKEL (reference sequence). The CDR3 contains 14 residues. In DNA, the CDR3 is TGTGCCAGCAGCCAAGTCTACGGGGGGTCACCCCTCCACTTT. Amino acid sequence: CASSQVYGGSPLHF.

This chain links TRBV28 with TRBJ2-5, with 10 bases aligning to TRBD1. V dropped 3 bases and J dropped 7; count of bases not matched to a gene: 11. CDR3 length: 16 amino acids. Germline V gene lookup returns CDR1 MDHEN and CDR2 SYDVKM. The DNA of the CDR3 is TGTGCCAGCAGTTTTGGCCGACAGGGGGCTTCGGTGACCCAGTACTTC. Protein sequence: CASSFGRQGASVTQYF.

The chain recombines TRBV2 with TRBJ2-1; no reliable D call. V dropped 5 bases and J dropped 0 bases, with 11 bases sitting between them. This CDR3 has 15 residues. Germline CDR1 is SNHLY and CDR2 is FYNNEI. The CDR3 loop reads CASSPEAPSYNEQFF. The CDR3 coding sequence is TGTGCCAGCAGTCCGGAAGCCCCCTCCTACAATGAGCAGTTCTTC.

J is TRBJ1-2 and V is TRBV10-3; TRBD1 matches at 8 bases. CDR1 ENHRY and CDR2 SYGVKD come from the germline V gene. The V and J ends lost 7 bases and 3 bases, in that order; junction bases with no gene match: 7. The CDR3 has 14 residues. The CDR3 DNA reads as TGTGCCATCACCCGGACAGGGCGAGACTATGGCTACACCTTC. Its translation: CAITRTGRDYGYTF.

This chain joins TRBV25-1 and TRBJ2-1; 7 bases align to TRBD1. This CDR3 has 14 residues. Per germline, CDR1 MGHDK and CDR2 SYGVNS. The J segment lost 7 bases and the V segment lost 6 bases, leaving 9 bases of the junction unmatched. The CDR3 DNA follows: TGTGCCAGCAGAAGACTGGGACAGCAAAATGAGCAGTTCTTC. Protein: CASRRLGQQNEQFF.

The chain uses TRBV2 and TRBJ1-2, with D perhaps matching TRBD1 (6 bases). Trimming removed 1 base at V and 8 bases at J, with 14 bases between. This CDR3 spans 14 amino acids. CDR1 SNHLY and CDR2 FYNNEI come from the germline V gene. The CDR3 protein is CASSEGGGGEGYTF. CDR3 nucleotide sequence: TGTGCCAGCAGTGAAGGAGGCGGGGGCGAAGGCTACACCTTC.

This rearrangement joins TRBV6-2 or TRBV6-3 to TRBJ2-3; D is perhaps TRBD2 (5 bases). With 0 bases removed from V and 6 bases from J, the gap between germline ends came to 13 bases. The germline V gene has CDR1 MNHEY and CDR2 SVGEGT. The CDR3 is 15 amino acids. CDR3 sequence reads: CASSYSVGDLDTQYF. The CDR3 coding sequence is TGTGCCAGCAGTTACTCGGTGGGAGATTTGGATACGCAGTATTTT.

This clone appeared a few times. The rearrangement links TRBV30 to TRBJ1-1, with D uncertain. This CDR3 region has 11 residues. From germline, CDR1 is GTSNPN and CDR2 SVGIG (reference sequence). Trimming shortened V by 3 bases and J by 2 bases, and 4 bases separated the two germline ends. CDR3 in DNA: TGTGCCTGGAGCCTTAACACTGAAGCTTTCTTT. Amino acids: CAWSLNTEAFF.

The chain couples TRBV2 to TRBJ1-5; D unresolved. This CDR3 is 15 amino acids long. The V end was cut by 2 bases, the J end by 3 bases, with 11 bases between. Germline CDR1 is SNHLY and CDR2 is FYNNEI. CDR3 residues: CASSEWRTDNQPQHF. As DNA, the CDR3 is TGTGCCAGCAGTGAATGGAGGACCGACAATCAGCCCCAGCATTTT.

CDR3 in DNA: TGTGCCTGGAGTGCCCCTCCGGCGAACACCGGGGAGCTGTTTTTT. Encoded protein: CAWSAPPANTGELFF. The chain is built from TRBV30 and TRBJ2-2, with unresolved D. The CDR3 consists of 15 residues. Trimming left V 1 base short and J 0 bases short, with 9 bases between. Germline V lookup: CDR1 GTSNPN, CDR2 SVGIG (reference sequence).

The chain recombines TRBV4-2 with TRBJ2-1; TRBD2 agrees at 10 bases. This CDR3 comprises 15 residues. J was trimmed by 5 bases and V by 4 bases; bases with no gene match: 5. CDR1 LGHNA and CDR2 YNFKEQ come from the germline V gene. The CDR3 nucleotides read TGTGCCAGCAGCCCCCTAGCGGGGGCAAACAATGAGCAGTTCTTC. Protein sequence: CASSPLAGANNEQFF.

This sequence joins TRBV3-1 (or the pseudogene TRBV3-2) and TRBJ2-7, with D perhaps matching TRBD1 (5 bases). This CDR3 has 14 residues. The germline gives CDR1 LGHDT, CDR2 YNNKEL (reference sequence). V lost 1 base and J lost 2, with 9 bases in between. CDR3 sequence (DNA): TGTGCCAGCAGCCAAGGACAGTCCCCCTACGAGCAGTACTTC. Residues: CASSQGQSPYEQYF.